What follows describes a single T cell receptor (beta chain). Its matching antigen is unknown. The libraries of TRB cDNA were constructed through 5' RACE using UMI labels. One entry per CDR3 protein, without DNA, is what TCRdb gives after re-calling the 5' RACE reads. Its table lists around 150,000 distinct CDR3 sequences. These data originate in a study of CXCR3-negative and CXCR3-positive naive CD8 T cells. This CDR3 is built from 11 residues. Germline CDR1 and CDR2: SGHRS and YFSETQ. Study results and limitations: The study found that naive CXCR3-negative and CXCR3-positive cells shared TRBV-TRBJ usage, while memory cells differed. Greater hydrophobicity was found in TRB CDR3s of CXCR3-positive naive cells than of CXCR3-negative naive cells. From TRB CDR3 properties, TCR strength was inferred; surface CD5 did not differ between naive subsets.

Sequencing was performed on naive CXCR3+ CD8+ T cells from blood. Subset defined: CD45RO-CCR7+CD27+CD95- naive CD8+ T cells expressing CXCR3 (TNR3+). This chain joins TRBV5-1 and TRBJ2-7. The origin of this receptor is a human donor in good health. Some clones in this sample may be carry-over from other donors' samples. The CDR3 sequence: CASSSPYEQYF.